The rows below give T cell receptor beta chains drawn from one sample of a study of CD8+ T cells in alopecia areata. Sequencing was performed with immunoSEQ multiplex PCR; in TCRdb, only in-frame clones are kept and a portion is missing. The table includes under 70,000 clones, approximately 64% detected once. The sample was CD8+ T cells sorted from blood, taken at week 0. The source is a human donor with alopecia areata. CDR3s include the opening cysteine and the closing phenylalanine or tryptophan. Each record gives: clone size, V gene, J gene, CDR3 length, D gene, CDR3 DNA, CDR3 protein. D genes are given only for firm matches. Rows may omit the clone size; those that give it use once, few, many or a size class.

clone size: NA
V gene: TRBV11-2
J gene: TRBJ2-1
CDR3 length: 15
D gene: TRBD2
CDR3 DNA: TGTGCCAGCAGCTTACCGGGGGGGCCCTACAATGAGCAGTTCTTC
CDR3 protein: CASSLPGGPYNEQFF

clone size: NA
V gene: TRBV30
J gene: TRBJ2-7
CDR3 length: 14
D gene: NA
CDR3 DNA: TGTGCCTGGACACCCCCCTCAAGTCCGTACGAGCAGTACTTC
CDR3 protein: CAWTPPSSPYEQYF

clone size: few
V gene: TRBV29-1
J gene: TRBJ2-7
CDR3 length: 14
D gene: NA
CDR3 DNA: TGCAGCGCAAAGAAGGGGAGTTTTTCCTACGAGCAGTACTTC
CDR3 protein: CSAKKGSFSYEQYF

clone size: once
V gene: TRBV14
J gene: TRBJ1-2
CDR3 length: 15
D gene: NA
CDR3 DNA: TGTGCCAGCAGCCAAGAAAGTATTCTCGGGGATGGCTACACCTTC
CDR3 protein: CASSQESILGDGYTF

clone size: NA
V gene: TRBV7-8
J gene: TRBJ2-1
CDR3 length: 15
D gene: TRBD2
CDR3 DNA: TGTGCCAGCAGCGCAAGAGCGGGATCCAACAATGAGCAGTTCTTC
CDR3 protein: CASSARAGSNNEQFF

clone size: NA
V gene: TRBV13
J gene: TRBJ1-1
CDR3 length: 14
D gene: TRBD1
CDR3 DNA: TGTGCCAGCAGCGTGGGACAGGTAAACACTGAAGCTTTCTTT
CDR3 protein: CASSVGQVNTEAFF

clone size: NA
V gene: TRBV7-6
J gene: TRBJ2-7
CDR3 length: 15
D gene: TRBD2
CDR3 DNA: TGTGCCAGCAGCTTAGGGGCGGGAGGGCCTTACGAGCAGTACTTC
CDR3 protein: CASSLGAGGPYEQYF

clone size: NA
V gene: TRBV7-3
J gene: TRBJ1-4
CDR3 length: 10
D gene: NA
CDR3 DNA: TGTGCCAGCAGCCCTACTCTCACTTATTTT
CDR3 protein: CASSPTLTYF

clone size: NA
V gene: TRBV5-6
J gene: TRBJ2-1
CDR3 length: 14
D gene: NA
CDR3 DNA: TGTGCCAGCAGCACGTGGGGAGGCTACAATGAGCAGTTCTTC
CDR3 protein: CASSTWGGYNEQFF

clone size: NA
V gene: TRBV29-1
J gene: TRBJ1-2
CDR3 length: 13
D gene: NA
CDR3 DNA: TGCAGCGTTGACGGGACACCTAACTATGGCTACACCTTC
CDR3 protein: CSVDGTPNYGYTF

clone size: NA
V gene: TRBV27
J gene: TRBJ1-6
CDR3 length: 15
D gene: NA
CDR3 DNA: TGTGCCAGCAGTTTACCGGTGGGGGCGGGATCACCCCTCCACTTT
CDR3 protein: CASSLPVGAGSPLHF

clone size: NA
V gene: TRBV5-6
J gene: TRBJ1-5
CDR3 length: 17
D gene: NA
CDR3 DNA: TGTGCCAGCAGCCGAACAAACGACAGGATTGGAAATCAGCCCCAGCATTTT
CDR3 protein: CASSRTNDRIGNQPQHF

clone size: NA
V gene: TRBV29-1
J gene: TRBJ2-7
CDR3 length: 14
D gene: NA
CDR3 DNA: TGCAGCGTTGACGGCTCGATGGAGGGACACGAGCAGTACTTC
CDR3 protein: CSVDGSMEGHEQYF

clone size: NA
V gene: TRBV29-1
J gene: TRBJ2-1
CDR3 length: 12
D gene: TRBD1
CDR3 DNA: TGCAGCTTTCGGACAGGGTTCAATGAGCAGTTCTTC
CDR3 protein: CSFRTGFNEQFF

clone size: NA
V gene: TRBV4-3
J gene: TRBJ2-7
CDR3 length: 16
D gene: NA
CDR3 DNA: TGCGCCAGCAGCCAAGATAAGGGACAAGTAGCCTACGAGCAGTACTTC
CDR3 protein: CASSQDKGQVAYEQYF

clone size: NA
V gene: TRBV9
J gene: TRBJ2-7
CDR3 length: 15
D gene: TRBD1
CDR3 DNA: TGTGCCAGCAGCCCCGGGACAGGACTGCTCTACGAGCAGTACTTC
CDR3 protein: CASSPGTGLLYEQYF

clone size: NA
V gene: TRBV4-1
J gene: TRBJ2-7
CDR3 length: 14
D gene: TRBD1
CDR3 DNA: TGCGCCAGCAGCCAACGGGACAGCTCCTACGAGCAGTACTTC
CDR3 protein: CASSQRDSSYEQYF

clone size: few
V gene: TRBV27
J gene: TRBJ2-7
CDR3 length: 13
D gene: NA
CDR3 DNA: TGTGCCAGCAGTTTTAAACGGACCTACGAGCAGTACTTC
CDR3 protein: CASSFKRTYEQYF

clone size: NA
V gene: TRBV15
J gene: TRBJ2-7
CDR3 length: 14
D gene: NA
CDR3 DNA: TGTGCCACCAGCGGGGGTGCCCAACACTACGAGCAGTACTTC
CDR3 protein: CATSGGAQHYEQYF

clone size: NA
V gene: TRBV7-9
J gene: TRBJ1-4
CDR3 length: 15
D gene: TRBD1
CDR3 DNA: TGTGCCAGCAGCGGCGGGACAGGGAAGCCGGAGGGACTGTTTTTT
CDR3 protein: CASSGGTGKPEGLFF

clone size: NA
V gene: TRBV4-1
J gene: TRBJ2-3
CDR3 length: 13
D gene: NA
CDR3 DNA: TGCGCCAGCAGCCAGCGGCCCTCGGATACGCAGTATTTT
CDR3 protein: CASSQRPSDTQYF

clone size: NA
V gene: TRBV29-1
J gene: TRBJ2-7
CDR3 length: 13
D gene: NA
CDR3 DNA: TGCAGCGTTGAAGTGGGCAGATCTTACGAGCAGTACTTC
CDR3 protein: CSVEVGRSYEQYF

clone size: few
V gene: TRBV4-1
J gene: TRBJ1-2
CDR3 length: 16
D gene: NA
CDR3 DNA: TGCGCCAGCAGCCAAGATCACACCTCGAGGGGCTATGGCTACACCTTC
CDR3 protein: CASSQDHTSRGYGYTF

clone size: NA
V gene: TRBV7-9
J gene: TRBJ1-1
CDR3 length: 17
D gene: TRBD1
CDR3 DNA: TGTGCCAGCAGCTTAGTAGAAGGACAGGGGGGGAACACTGAAGCTTTCTTT
CDR3 protein: CASSLVEGQGGNTEAFF

clone size: few
V gene: TRBV27
J gene: TRBJ2-7
CDR3 length: 12
D gene: NA
CDR3 DNA: TGTGCCAGCAGTTTATTGAGGGGTGAGCAGTACTTC
CDR3 protein: CASSLLRGEQYF

clone size: many
V gene: TRBV28
J gene: TRBJ2-7
CDR3 length: 13
D gene: NA
CDR3 DNA: TGTGCCAGCAGTTTAGAGCATACCTACGAGCAGTACTTC
CDR3 protein: CASSLEHTYEQYF

clone size: NA
V gene: TRBV5-4
J gene: TRBJ1-2
CDR3 length: 17
D gene: NA
CDR3 DNA: TGTGCCAGCAGCCCCGGGACATACCCCTCCGTCGACTATGGCTACACCTTC
CDR3 protein: CASSPGTYPSVDYGYTF

clone size: NA
V gene: TRBV4-2
J gene: TRBJ1-6
CDR3 length: 14
D gene: NA
CDR3 DNA: TGTGCCAGCAGCCAAGGGGACCAAAATTCACCCCTCCACTTT
CDR3 protein: CASSQGDQNSPLHF